Below are 8 T cell receptor beta chains sequenced from a single sample in a study of blood T cell repertoires in COVID-19. Method: immunoSEQ multiplex PCR; TCRdb's copy keeps in-frame clones and lacks some. Counted here are 90,000 or so clones, about 89% occurring once; the ten biggest clones make up roughly 17%. The specimen sequenced was peripheral blood. These receptors all stem from a human donor in a cohort sampled during active COVID-19.

This clone was seen just once. The chain links TRBV6-5 to TRBJ2-1, with D hard to call. The CDR3 is 13 amino acids. Trimming shortened V by 8 bases and J by 5 bases, and 13 bases separated the two germline ends. Germline lookup yields CDR1 MNHEY and CDR2 SVGAGI. The CDR3 sequence: CASGPFVDNEQFF. CDR3 coding DNA: TGTGCCAGCGGTCCCTTCGTAGACAATGAGCAGTTCTTC.

This chain uses TRBV9 with TRBJ2-3; D ambiguous. Looked up from germline, CDR1 is SGDLS and CDR2 is YYNGEE. This CDR3 comprises 15 residues. The V end was cut by 3 bases, the J end by 1 base, with 12 bases between. CDR3 sequence (DNA): TGTGCCAGCAGCGCCCTCGGCGAGGGCACAGATACGCAGTATTTT. Amino acid sequence: CASSALGEGTDTQYF.

The CDR3 DNA reads as TGTGCCAGCAGCCAAGTGACAGGGGTGAGCTACACCTTC. It is translated as CASSQVTGVSYTF. The chain carries TRBV14 and TRBJ1-2; 8 bases are a match to TRBD1. The V gene end was trimmed by 1 base and the J gene end by 9 bases; junction bases not matched to a gene: 4. The V gene's germline CDR1 is SGHDN and CDR2 FVKESK. This CDR3 is 13 amino acids long.

V gene TRBV28 combines with J gene TRBJ1-2, with D uncertain. This CDR3 has 12 amino acids. Germline V gene lookup returns CDR1 MDHEN and CDR2 SYDVKM. Trimming shortened V by 8 bases and J by 2 bases, and 9 bases separated the two germline ends. Written as DNA, the CDR3 is TGTGCCAGCCAAACTCGGAACTATGGCTACACCTTC. Protein: CASQTRNYGYTF.

A single count supports this clone. The chain combines TRBV2 with TRBJ2-1; the D is unclear. Trimming took 8 bases from V and 6 from J, leaving 11 bases between them. Germline CDR1 reads SNHLY; CDR2 reads FYNNEI. The CDR3 consists of 12 residues. The CDR3, as DNA: TGTGCCAGCCCCTCCTCGTTCAATGAGCAGTTCTTC. It encodes CASPSSFNEQFF.

This clone has a handful of counts. The V gene is TRBV27, the J gene TRBJ1-2; no clear D gene. From germline, CDR1 is MNHEY and CDR2 SMNVEV (reference sequence). This CDR3 spans 13 amino acids. V was clipped by 3 bases and J by 5 bases, with 10 bases between them. The CDR3 is CASSFSSLYGYTF. The DNA for the CDR3 is TGTGCCAGCAGTTTTTCGAGCTTATATGGCTACACCTTC.

J is TRBJ1-3 and V is TRBV4-2; D not certain. The length of the CDR3 is 16 residues. Per the germline V gene, CDR1 is LGHNA and CDR2 is YNFKEQ. V lost 0 bases and J lost 0, with 9 bases in between. This CDR3 reads CASSQDSATSGNTIYF. The CDR3 nucleotides read TGTGCCAGCAGCCAAGACAGCGCAACCTCTGGAAACACCATATATTTT.

The V and J genes are TRBV25-1 and TRBJ2-7, with D perhaps matching TRBD1 (6 bases). Germline CDR1 is MGHDK and CDR2 is SYGVNS. The CDR3 has 13 residues. V was shortened by 9 bases and J by 9 bases, with 21 bases between the two germline ends. The CDR3 nucleotides read TGTGCCAGACGGGACACTCTGGTGACGGGGCAGTACTTC. Translation gives CARRDTLVTGQYF.